The subject of this entry is one TCR beta chain. Its antigen is currently unknown. Germline CDR1 SNHLY, CDR2 FYNNEI. The CDR3 covers 13 residues. V was shortened by 6 bases and J by 8 bases, with 16 bases between the two germline ends. The sample is drawn from a study of T cell responses to AZD1222 COVID-19 vaccine. General observations from the study: Researchers report vaccine-associated CD4 TCRs spanning spike, with dominance at 160-218 and 743-854. Baseline seropositives among AZD1222 recipients totaled only 5 or 6. Donors were mostly white British, more females; clonal diversity possibly underestimated. Only after the peak T cell response were repertoires sampled.

TCRdb's copy holds only in-frame clones and misses some; the assay was immunoSEQ multiplex PCR. Among 80,000 or so clones listed, 80% to 95% were seen once. The specimen was peripheral blood, collected 28 days after the second AZD1222 dose. The chain carries TRBV2 and TRBJ1-2; TRBD1 is a possible D gene (5 bases). The origin of this receptor is an adult who received the AZD1222 COVID-19 vaccine. The CDR3 DNA follows: TGTGCCAGCAGGGGGGAGACAGTTATGGGCTACACCTTC. Translation gives CASRGETVMGYTF.